One T cell receptor (beta chain) is described in this entry. Its antigen remains unknown. The authors drew around 9.4 milliliters of peripheral blood from each donor. Then a second PCR, running roughly 7 to 11 cycles, was carried out with a sample-barcoded 5' primer and a J-beta primer mix. From each sample, at least 2.5 million paired-end reads containing CDR3 were obtained. TCRdb passed the 5' RACE reads through MiXCR, listing each CDR3 protein once. The repertoire consists of 700,000 to 950,000 distinct CDR3 sequences, with more than 45% occurring once and the leading ten covering approximately 21%. The germline V gene encodes CDR1 MDHEN and CDR2 SYDVKM. Deletions cut 7 bases from V and 1 base from J, with 18 bases between. The CDR3 totals 16 residues. These data come from a study of blood T cells in healthy people across ages. Study outcomes and limitations: It was found that TCR beta diversity correlated strongly with the percentage of naive T cells.

Material for sequencing was blood. The V and J genes are TRBV28 and TRBJ2-3; D gene unclear. This receptor was identified in a man aged 25-45 years in good health. The CDR3 loop reads CASIGNGGIGTDTQYF. DNA of the CDR3: TGTGCCAGCATAGGAAACGGCGGCATAGGCACAGATACGCAGTATTTT.